One and the same sample provided the 32 T cell receptor beta chains below, sequenced in a study of Tregs in tolerant kidney transplant recipients. Profiled with immunoSEQ multiplex PCR; TCRdb holds only in-frame clones, not every one. The repertoire has more than 60,000 clones, nearly 98% of them found once; the top ten carry 0.55% to 0.6%. Sample: CD4+ T cells from blood, taken before the transplant. These receptors all stem from a human donor who received a combined kidney and bone marrow transplant.

This clone was observed once. The chain has TRBV30 and TRBJ2-5, with 12 nucleotides matching TRBD2. The J call may not be correct, given that the DNA end is closer to TRBJ2-7. The CDR3 is 14 residues long. Germline V lookup: CDR1 GTSNPN, CDR2 SVGIG (reference sequence). Written as DNA, the CDR3 is TGTGCCTGGAGTACTAGCGGGGGGTCGTACGAGCAGTACTTC. It specifies CAWSTSGGSYEQYF.

V and J are TRBV7-2 and TRBJ1-5; D remains unclear. The CDR3 totals 14 residues. V was clipped by 1 base and J by 4 bases, with 8 bases between them. Looked up from germline, CDR1 is SGHTA and CDR2 is FQGNSA. The chain's CDR3 is CASSLGERNQPQHF. CDR3 coding DNA: TGTGCCAGCAGCTTAGGGGAGAGGAATCAGCCCCAGCATTTT.

In its sample, this clone was seen once. The chain recombines TRBV4-2 with TRBJ2-3, with 11 bases that match TRBD2. V lost 1 base to trimming and J lost 4 bases; unmatched junction nucleotides: 1. The CDR3 is made up of 15 amino acids. Germline V gene sequence: CDR1 LGHNA, CDR2 YNFKEQ. The CDR3 region has the DNA TGTGCCAGCAGCCAAGGTAGCGGGGGGGCAGATACGCAGTATTTT. Its translation is CASSQGSGGADTQYF.

The V call is TRBV9, the J call TRBJ1-2; D unresolved. V dropped 0 bases and J dropped 2 bases, with 11 bases sitting between them. Germline CDR1 SGDLS, CDR2 YYNGEE. The CDR3 runs to 15 residues. In nucleotides, the CDR3 is TGTGCCAGCAGCGTAGCTACACGGGAGAACTATGGCTACACCTTC. It codes for CASSVATRENYGYTF.

The V gene is TRBV5-6, the J gene TRBJ2-7; D is ambiguous. V lost 1 base to trimming and J lost 3 bases, with 11 bases between them. CDR1 is SGHDT, CDR2 YYEEEE, per germline. The CDR3 has 14 residues. This CDR3 reads CASSLFEASYEQYF. CDR3 sequence (DNA): TGTGCCAGCAGCTTGTTCGAGGCGAGCTACGAGCAGTACTTC.

In its sample, this clone was seen once. The chain links TRBV5-1 to TRBJ2-3; TRBD2 is a possible D gene (6 bases). The V gene's germline CDR1 is SGHRS and CDR2 YFSETQ. V was cut by 3 bases and J by 1 base, with 12 bases left in between. The CDR3 consists of 15 residues. This CDR3 reads CASSSGGGGTDTQYF. As DNA, the CDR3 is TGCGCCAGCAGCTCCGGGGGTGGGGGCACAGATACGCAGTATTTT.

The chain carries TRBV9 and TRBJ2-2; possibly TRBD1 for D (6 bases). Trimming left V 2 bases short and J 0 bases short, with 8 bases between. CDR1 is SGDLS, CDR2 YYNGEE, per germline. The CDR3 length is 15 residues. CDR3 sequence reads: CASSVGQTNTGELFF. Written as DNA, the CDR3 is TGTGCCAGCAGCGTCGGACAGACGAACACCGGGGAGCTGTTTTTT.

The chain is built from TRBV30 and TRBJ2-2; TRBD1 aligns across 9 bases. V trimming: 4 bases; J trimming: 1 base; junction bases outside the gene matches: 4. CDR3 length: 15 amino acids. CDR1 is GTSNPN and CDR2 is SVGIG in the germline V gene (reference sequence). The DNA for the CDR3 is TGTGCCTGGAATCAGGACAGGGGGAACACCGGGGAGCTGTTTTTT. It codes for CAWNQDRGNTGELFF.

V usage is TRBV6-5 and J usage is TRBJ1-2, with TRBD1 matching 8 bases. Germline trimming cut 6 bases from V and 7 bases from J; bases unmatched to any gene: 7. From germline, CDR1 is MNHEY and CDR2 SVGAGI. The CDR3 is 13 residues long. The DNA of the CDR3 is TGTGCCAGCAGACTCGGACAGGGTGGTGGCTACACCTTC. Encoded protein: CASRLGQGGGYTF.

The J gene is TRBJ2-7, the V gene TRBV5-4; 8 nucleotides match TRBD2. The CDR3 is 14 amino acids. V gave up 2 bases and J gave up 4 bases; unmatched junction bases: 5. Germline V gene data show CDR1 as SGHNT and CDR2 as YYREEE (reference sequence). For the CDR3, the DNA is TGTGCCAGCAGCTTTAAGCGGGAGCCATACGAGCAGTACTTC. This sequence encodes CASSFKREPYEQYF.

This rearrangement joins TRBV29-1 to TRBJ2-4; D may be TRBD1 (6 bases). In germline, CDR1 is SQVTM, CDR2 ANQGSEA. V was pared by 4 bases and J by 1 base, with 14 bases between. CDR3 size: 15 residues. CDR3 amino acids: CSVASWGPAKNIQYF. The CDR3, as DNA: TGCAGCGTTGCCTCTTGGGGGCCGGCCAAAAACATTCAGTACTTC.

This chain links TRBV27 with TRBJ1-1; 8 nucleotides line up with TRBD1. CDR3 length: 14 amino acids. Germline CDR1 and CDR2: MNHEY and SMNVEV (reference sequence). After removal of 4 bases from V and 6 bases from J, the junction contained 7 bases not matched to a gene. CDR3 residues: CASSSGQGVSEAFF. The CDR3 DNA reads TGTGCCAGCAGTTCCGGACAGGGTGTATCTGAAGCTTTCTTT.

The rearrangement uses TRBV5-1 and TRBJ1-4; the D is unclear. This CDR3 has 15 residues. The germline V gene encodes CDR1 SGHRS and CDR2 YFSETQ. V lost 0 bases and J 6 bases, leaving 12 bases between the germline ends. The CDR3 here is CASSLDPGPDEKLFF. In DNA form, the CDR3 reads TGCGCCAGCAGCTTGGATCCAGGCCCCGATGAAAAACTGTTTTTT. Full variable domain (missing parts from reference TRBV5-1 and TRBJ1-4): KAGVTQTPRYLIKTRGQQVTLSCSPISGHRSVSWYQQTPGQGLQFLFEYFSETQRNKGNFPGRFSGRQFSNSRSEMNVSTLELGDSALYLCASSLDPGPDEKLFFGSGTQLSVL.

This clone was recorded once. The V and J genes are TRBV4-3 and TRBJ2-1; 9 bases are shared with TRBD1. This CDR3 contains 15 residues. Germline-derived CDR1 and CDR2 are LGHNA and YSLEER. Trimming removed 1 base from V and 2 bases from J; junction bases left unmatched: 0. This CDR3 is CASSQGQGAYNEQFF. In DNA, the CDR3 is TGCGCCAGCAGCCAAGGACAGGGGGCCTACAATGAGCAGTTCTTC.

The chain is built from TRBV28 and TRBJ2-1; 11 nucleotides align to TRBD1. After removal of 5 bases from V and 7 bases from J, the junction contained 7 bases not matched to a gene. In germline, CDR1 is MDHEN, CDR2 SYDVKM. CDR3 length equals 15 residues. The CDR3 loop is CASSRPGQGDNEQFF. In nucleotides, the CDR3 is TGTGCCAGCAGTCGTCCGGGACAGGGGGATAATGAGCAGTTCTTC.

The chain recombines TRBV2 with TRBJ1-6; the D is unclear. CDR3 length: 13 residues. Trimming took off 11 bases at V and 7 bases at J, with 15 bases between the two ends. The germline V gene has CDR1 SNHLY and CDR2 FYNNEI. The CDR3 bases are TGTGCCGCACACATAAACAGCAATTCACCCCTCCACTTT. Translation: CAAHINSNSPLHF.

This clone has just one count. This chain uses TRBV4-2 with TRBJ2-3, with D perhaps matching TRBD1 (5 bases). The CDR3 loop spans 16 amino acids. The germline V gene encodes CDR1 LGHNA and CDR2 YNFKEQ. The ends were cut back, 0 bases at V and 1 base at J, with 11 bases in the middle. The CDR3 protein is CASSQDPTVRTDTQYF. CDR3 DNA: TGTGCCAGCAGCCAAGACCCGACAGTACGCACAGATACGCAGTATTTT.

This clone appeared a single time. This chain uses TRBV5-8 with TRBJ1-6, with 8 bases fitting TRBD1. Germline CDR1 SGHTS, CDR2 YDEGEE. J was trimmed by 0 bases and V by 4 bases; bases with no gene match: 6. CDR3 size: 17 residues. The CDR3 coding sequence is TGTGCCAGCAGCGGACGGGACAGGAGCTCCTATAATTCACCCCTCCACTTT. Translated: CASSGRDRSSYNSPLHF.

The rearrangement links TRBV2 to TRBJ1-1, with 7 positions matching TRBD1. The CDR3 is 15 amino acids. After removal of 4 bases from V and 4 bases from J, the junction contained 9 bases not matched to a gene. Looked up from germline, CDR1 is SNHLY and CDR2 is FYNNEI. This CDR3 is CASSGTGFSGTEAFF. DNA for the CDR3: TGTGCCAGCAGTGGGACAGGTTTTAGCGGCACTGAAGCTTTCTTT.

J is TRBJ2-5 and V is TRBV7-2; TRBD2 matches 7 bases. Germline CDR1 and CDR2: SGHTA and FQGNSA. The CDR3 has 14 amino acids. Trimming at V came to 1 base and at J to 7 bases, leaving 6 bases not matched to a gene. CDR3 nucleotide sequence: TGTGCCAGCAGCTTAGGCGGGGGACCGACGACCCAGTACTTC. This translates into CASSLGGGPTTQYF.

This chain uses TRBV6-5 with TRBJ2-7; 12 positions match TRBD2. Germline V gene lookup returns CDR1 MNHEY and CDR2 SVGAGI. Trimming took 0 bases from V and 3 from J; bases not matched to a gene: 3. This CDR3 region has 16 residues. CDR3 residues: CASSYSTLAGGYEQYF. In nucleotides, the CDR3 is TGTGCCAGCAGTTACTCGACACTAGCGGGGGGCTACGAGCAGTACTTC.

J is TRBJ2-3 and V is TRBV12-5, with 14 bases identical to TRBD2. The germline V gene has CDR1 LGHNT and CDR2 FRNRAP. The CDR3 runs to 16 residues. V dropped 6 bases and J dropped 1; count of bases not matched to a gene: 3. The chain's CDR3 is CASGLGLAGGTDTQYF. The DNA of the CDR3 is TGTGCTAGTGGCCTGGGACTAGCGGGAGGCACAGATACGCAGTATTTT.

This sequence joins TRBV6-5 and TRBJ1-6; 7 nucleotides align to TRBD1. CDR1 is MNHEY, CDR2 SVGAGI, per germline. Germline trimming cut 4 bases from V and 6 bases from J; bases unmatched to any gene: 6. The CDR3 is 15 residues long. The CDR3 DNA is TGTGCCAGCAGTTTCCGGGACAGTTCTAATTCACCCCTCCACTTT. Translation gives CASSFRDSSNSPLHF.

This chain links TRBV4-1 with TRBJ2-5, with D tentatively TRBD2 (6 bases). The CDR3 sequence is 17 residues long. Trimming removed 4 bases at V and 2 bases at J, with 20 bases between. Germline V lookup: CDR1 MGHRA, CDR2 YSYEKL. This CDR3 reads CASSLNRAGRTQETQYF. Here the CDR3 DNA reads TGCGCCAGCAGCCTCAACCGGGCGGGACGGACACAAGAGACCCAGTACTTC.

The gene calls are TRBV30 and TRBJ1-1; possible D gene TRBD1, 6 bases. With 0 bases removed from V and 7 bases from J, the gap between germline ends came to 6 bases. The CDR3 loop spans 11 amino acids. Germline lookup yields CDR1 GTSNPN and CDR2 SVGIG (reference sequence). The CDR3 DNA sequence: TGTGCCTGGAGTGTAGGGGGTGAAGCTTTCTTT. Its translation is CAWSVGGEAFF.

This chain links TRBV7-9 with TRBJ2-5, with 8 bases identical to TRBD1. In germline, CDR1 is SEHNR, CDR2 FQNEAQ (reference sequence). This CDR3 region has 17 residues. V gave up 4 bases and J gave up 1 base; unmatched junction bases: 11. CDR3 sequence (DNA): TGTGCCAGCAGCTCAACCGACAGGGGCTCAACCCAAGAGACCCAGTACTTC. Residues: CASSSTDRGSTQETQYF.

The CDR3 sequence: CASSLDGTLYEQYF. CDR3 sequence (DNA): TGTGCCAGCAGCTTAGATGGGACTCTCTACGAGCAGTACTTC. The rearrangement uses TRBV7-2 and TRBJ2-7, with TRBD2 as a possible D gene (6 bases). The CDR3 runs to 14 residues. Trimming stripped 1 base from V and 3 bases from J, with 10 bases between. Germline CDR1 SGHTA, CDR2 FQGNSA.

The CDR3 spells CASSRGANTEAFF. For the CDR3, the DNA is TGTGCCAGCAGCCGGGGGGCGAACACTGAAGCTTTCTTT. This rearrangement joins TRBV11-3 to TRBJ1-1; possibly TRBD1 for D (6 bases). Trimming removed 5 bases from V and 1 base from J, with 8 bases in between. CDR3 length: 13 amino acids. In germline, CDR1 is SGHNT, CDR2 YENEEA.

The CDR3 coding sequence is TGTGCCAGCAGCTCCCGGGGGAATTCATACAATGAGCAGTTCTTC. As protein: CASSSRGNSYNEQFF. This chain joins TRBV5-8 and TRBJ2-1, with D perhaps TRBD2 (6 bases). This CDR3 contains 15 residues. Looked up from germline, CDR1 is SGHTS and CDR2 is YDEGEE. The V gene lost 3 bases and the J gene lost 4 bases, with 14 bases spanning the gap.

The V call is TRBV4-1, the J call TRBJ2-3; maybe TRBD2 (5 bases). The CDR3 has 17 residues. Germline V gene sequence: CDR1 MGHRA, CDR2 YSYEKL. V was cut by 2 bases and J by 3 bases, with 18 bases left in between. The CDR3 is CASSQSPRGSGTDTQYF. The CDR3 coding sequence is TGCGCCAGCAGCCAAAGCCCCCGGGGATCGGGAACAGATACGCAGTATTTT.

The chain has TRBV18 and TRBJ2-2; 7 bases are shared with TRBD1. V dropped 6 bases and J dropped 3; count of bases not matched to a gene: 7. Germline CDR1 KGHSH, CDR2 LQKENI. CDR3 length: 15 residues. CDR3 amino acids: CASSLTGPHTGELFF. In DNA, the CDR3 is TGTGCCAGCTCGTTGACAGGGCCCCACACCGGGGAGCTGTTTTTT.

The rearrangement uses TRBV23-1 and TRBJ1-2; D is uncertain. TRBV23-1 is flagged as an ORF with uncertain function. The V end lost 0 bases, the J end lost 2 bases, and 16 bases lay between the germline ends. The length of the CDR3 is 17 residues. Here the CDR3 reads CASSQSPPTRANYGYTF. The CDR3 nucleotides read TGCGCCAGCAGTCAATCTCCCCCAACTCGAGCCAACTATGGCTACACCTTC.